Listed below are T cell receptor beta chains from one sample, sequenced in a study of cytomegalovirus exposure and HLA in healthy donors. Generated by immunoSEQ multiplex PCR, the TCRdb table keeps only in-frame clones and is missing some. Seen here are 250,000 or so clones, over 90% observed once, and the top ten hold approximately 1.5%. What was sequenced was PBMCs. Receptor source: a girl aged 2 to 10 in good health and CMV-seronegative. CDR3s include the opening cysteine and the closing phenylalanine or tryptophan. D genes are given only for firm matches. Expanded clones are given a class, and other clones once, few, many or no size at all.

j_call clone_size v_call d_call cdr3_aa cdr3_nt
TRBJ1-4 once TRBV4-1 NA CASSQEWSSGEKLFF TGCGCCAGCAGCCAAGAGTGGTCTTCCGGTGAAAAACTGTTTTTT
TRBJ1-4 NA TRBV11-2 NA CASSLGAGADNEKLFF TGTGCCAGCAGCTTAGGGGCAGGTGCCGATAATGAAAAACTGTTTTTT
TRBJ1-2 NA TRBV29-1 TRBD1 CSVGQGGYTF TGCAGCGTTGGACAGGGTGGCTACACCTTC
TRBJ1-1 NA TRBV7-8 NA CASSLTRGTEAFF TGTGCCAGCAGCTTAACAAGAGGGACTGAAGCTTTCTTT
TRBJ2-5 NA TRBV18 TRBD1 CASSADRVGQYF TGTGCCAGCTCAGCCGACAGGGTAGGGCAGTACTTC
TRBJ1-2 NA TRBV15 TRBD1 CATSASGQGYGYTF TGTGCCACCAGCGCCTCGGGACAGGGCTATGGCTACACCTTC
TRBJ2-1 NA TRBV5-4 TRBD1 CASSLFGQGHNEQFF TGTGCCAGCAGCTTGTTCGGACAGGGCCACAATGAGCAGTTCTTC
TRBJ1-4 NA TRBV2 NA CATLRGTNEKLFF TGTGCCACCCTCCGCGGGACTAATGAAAAACTGTTTTTT
TRBJ1-2 once TRBV7-9 TRBD1 CASSRTQGEHGYTF TGTGCCAGCAGCCGAACACAGGGGGAGCATGGCTACACCTTC
TRBJ2-5 NA TRBV7-8 TRBD2 CASSLALAGGRETQYF TGTGCCAGCAGCTTAGCGCTAGCGGGGGGGCGAGAGACCCAGTACTTC
TRBJ2-1 NA TRBV5-4 NA CASSFDLAGPNEQFF TGTGCCAGCAGCTTCGACCTCGCGGGTCCCAATGAGCAGTTCTTC
TRBJ2-3 once TRBV6-4 TRBD2 CASSSLAGGLPDTQYF TGTGCCAGCAGCTCCCTGGCGGGGGGGCTTCCAGATACGCAGTATTTT
TRBJ1-4 NA TRBV29-1 NA CSVVGGRDNEKLFF TGCAGCGTTGTGGGCGGCAGGGATAATGAAAAACTGTTTTTT
TRBJ2-1 NA TRBV12-5 NA CASGFAGNEQFF TGTGCTAGTGGTTTCGCCGGGAATGAGCAGTTCTTC
TRBJ1-2 NA TRBV6-1 TRBD1 CASRPGQVSYGYTF TGTGCCAGCAGGCCGGGACAGGTGTCCTATGGCTACACCTTC
TRBJ1-3 NA TRBV29-1 NA CSVDGQGTGNTIYF TGCAGCGTTGACGGTCAGGGGACTGGAAACACCATATATTTT
TRBJ2-5 once TRBV18 TRBD1 CASSLWTGSQETQYF TGTGCCAGCTCCCTTTGGACAGGTAGCCAAGAGACCCAGTACTTC
TRBJ1-4 NA TRBV5-8 NA CASAPGAWGNEKLFF TGTGCCAGCGCCCCAGGGGCCTGGGGCAATGAAAAACTGTTTTTT
TRBJ2-7 NA TRBV28 TRBD1 CASSSSGTGGYEQYF TGTGCCAGCAGTTCCTCCGGGACAGGGGGCTACGAGCAGTACTTC
TRBJ1-2 NA TRBV5-1 TRBD1 CASSGQTGYPDGYTF TGCGCCAGCAGCGGACAGACAGGGTACCCCGATGGCTACACCTTC
TRBJ2-7 NA TRBV10-3 TRBD2 CAISAGGTTISYEQYF TGTGCCATCAGTGCTGGCGGGACTACGATCTCCTACGAGCAGTACTTC
TRBJ2-7 NA TRBV27 NA CASSLSGKQYF TGTGCCAGCAGTTTATCCGGGAAGCAGTACTTC
TRBJ2-1 NA TRBV6-4 NA CASSDSGTLSYNEQFF TGTGCCAGCAGTGACTCTGGGACATTGTCCTACAATGAGCAGTTCTTC
TRBJ1-4 NA TRBV15 TRBD1 CATRQTGADEKLFF TGTGCCACCCGACAGACAGGGGCAGATGAAAAACTGTTTTTT
TRBJ1-3 NA TRBV12-5 TRBD1 CASEGAQGNTIYF TGTGCTAGTGAGGGGGCGCAAGGAAACACCATATATTTT
TRBJ1-1 NA TRBV5-1 TRBD1 CASSSRGQQNTEAFF TGCGCCAGCAGCTCCCGGGGACAGCAGAACACTGAAGCTTTCTTT
TRBJ2-1 NA TRBV5-1 NA CASSLAGASYNEQFF TGCGCCAGCAGCTTGGCCGGAGCCTCCTACAATGAGCAGTTCTTC
TRBJ2-1 few TRBV4-1 NA CASSQDIFPKRYNEQFF TGCGCCAGCAGCCAAGATATTTTCCCAAAACGGTACAATGAGCAGTTCTTC
TRBJ2-7 once TRBV9 TRBD2 CASSVPVAGGYEQYF TGTGCCAGCAGCGTACCCGTAGCGGGAGGCTACGAGCAGTACTTC
TRBJ1-2 NA TRBV7-9 TRBD1 CSSSLGTGGIGGYTF TGTTCCAGCAGCTTAGGTACAGGGGGGATCGGTGGCTACACCTTC
TRBJ1-3 few TRBV9 TRBD1 CASSVSPGTGGNTIYF TGTGCCAGCAGCGTAAGCCCGGGGACAGGGGGAAACACCATATATTTT
TRBJ2-5 once TRBV5-1 TRBD2 CASSLEAITGGALEETQYF TGCGCCAGCAGCTTGGAGGCGATAACCGGGGGGGCTCTGGAGGAGACCCAGTACTTC
TRBJ2-3 NA TRBV7-9 NA CASSFTRSVSTDTQYF TGTGCCAGCAGTTTTACACGGAGCGTTAGCACAGATACGCAGTATTTT
TRBJ2-6 NA TRBV27 TRBD1 CASRGNPGQVNSGANVLTF TGTGCCAGCAGGGGGAATCCGGGACAGGTAAACTCTGGGGCCAACGTCCTGACTTTC
TRBJ1-3 NA TRBV29-1 NA CSVEEVRGAFGNTIYF TGCAGCGTTGAAGAGGTTAGGGGCGCCTTTGGAAACACCATATATTTT
TRBJ2-7 once TRBV5-4 TRBD2 CASSLKVSSGSHSYEQYF TGTGCCAGCAGCTTAAAGGTTTCTAGCGGGAGTCATTCCTACGAGCAGTACTTC
TRBJ2-3 NA TRBV10-3 TRBD1 CAIRETGVGTDTQYF TGTGCCATCAGAGAGACAGGGGTCGGCACAGATACGCAGTATTTT
TRBJ1-5 NA TRBV19 NA CAGSRAGSNQPQHF TGTGCCGGAAGCAGGGCCGGAAGCAATCAGCCCCAGCATTTT
TRBJ1-6 NA TRBV27 TRBD1 CASSHNRGPSSYNSPLHF TGTGCCAGCAGCCATAACAGGGGACCCAGCTCCTATAATTCACCCCTCCACTTT
TRBJ2-1 NA TRBV27 NA CASSISFGSYNEQFF TGTGCCAGCAGTATTAGTTTCGGCTCCTACAATGAGCAGTTCTTC
TRBJ2-1 NA TRBV6-1 TRBD1 CASYGQGRNEQFF TGTGCCAGCTACGGACAGGGACGCAATGAGCAGTTCTTC